Presented here are 25 T cell receptor beta chains from one specimen sequenced in a study of blood T cell repertoires in COVID-19. The method was immunoSEQ multiplex PCR; TCRdb's version includes in-frame clones alone and lacks a portion of them. The sample contains approximately 77,000 clones, roughly 85% of which appear only once. Sequenced: peripheral blood. These receptors were taken from a man between 50 and 59 years old with COVID-19, enrolled during active disease.

The count of this clone is one. The V gene is TRBV14, the J gene TRBJ2-3; D uncertain. V lost 0 bases and J lost 4, with 8 bases in between. The CDR3 spans 14 residues. Germline-derived CDR1 and CDR2 are SGHDN and FVKESK. CDR3 bases: TGTGCCAGCAGCCAAGATGGGCTGGCAGATACGCAGTATTTT. This translates into CASSQDGLADTQYF.

V and J are TRBV4-3 and TRBJ1-1, with D hard to call. With 0 bases removed from V and 1 base from J, the gap between germline ends came to 12 bases. Per the germline V gene, CDR1 is LGHNA and CDR2 is YSLEER. CDR3 length: 16 residues. The CDR3 coding sequence is TGCGCCAGCAGCCAAGATGCGAGGATACCGAACACTGAAGCTTTCTTT. It yields the protein CASSQDARIPNTEAFF.

The chain uses TRBV2 and TRBJ2-2, with a tentative D call TRBD2 (5 bases). V lost 6 bases, J lost 0 bases, and 8 bases lay in between. The V gene's germline CDR1 is SNHLY and CDR2 FYNNEI. There are 14 residues in the CDR3. The CDR3 region is CASRDGANTGELFF. Here the CDR3 DNA reads TGTGCCAGCAGGGACGGGGCGAACACCGGGGAGCTGTTTTTT. Together with reference TRBV2 and TRBJ2-2, the CDR3 gives the full variable domain: EPEVTQTPSHQVTQMGQEVILRCVPISNHLYFYWYRQILGQKVEFLVSFYNNEISEKSEIFDDQFSVERPDGSNFTLKIRSTKLEDSAMYFCASRDGANTGELFFGEGSRLTVL.

The chain recombines TRBV4-2 with TRBJ1-2; no clear D gene. Trimming shortened V by 2 bases and J by 4 bases, and 11 bases separated the two germline ends. The germline V gene encodes CDR1 LGHNA and CDR2 YNFKEQ. This CDR3 contains 14 residues. Written as DNA, the CDR3 is TGTGCCAGCAGCCAAATAACAGAGGGCTATGGCTACACCTTC. The encoded protein is CASSQITEGYGYTF.

CDR3 nucleotides: TGTGCCAGCAGTTTAGGAGGGTACAATGAGCAGTTCTTC. It specifies CASSLGGYNEQFF. The rearrangement uses TRBV12-3 or TRBV12-4 and TRBJ2-1; TRBD2 is a possible D gene (5 bases). This CDR3 has 13 amino acids. V was clipped by 1 base and J by 4 bases, with 5 bases between them.

The chain's CDR3 is CASNVPRRAGKEEYGYTF. CDR3 coding DNA: TGTGCCAGCAACGTGCCGAGGCGAGCAGGGAAGGAAGAGTATGGCTACACCTTC. The chain is built from TRBV2 and TRBJ1-2; D possibly corresponds to TRBD1 (5 bases). The ends were cut back, 7 bases at V and 5 bases at J, with 29 bases in the middle. The CDR3 length is 18 residues. Germline-derived CDR1 and CDR2 are SNHLY and FYNNEI.

The CDR3 coding sequence is TGTGCCAGCAGAAGACAGGGGGGACCCTACGAGCAGTACTTC. Its protein product is CASRRQGGPYEQYF. V is TRBV3-1 (or the pseudogene TRBV3-2) and J is TRBJ2-7; 9 nucleotides match TRBD1. This CDR3 comprises 14 residues. Per germline, CDR1 LGHDT and CDR2 YNNKEL (reference sequence). V shed 6 bases, J shed 2 bases, and the junction held 5 bases outside the gene matches.

The rearrangement joins TRBV5-1 to TRBJ2-3; D perhaps matches TRBD2 (5 bases). The CDR3 contains 16 residues. V was cut by 3 bases and J by 0 bases, with 14 bases left in between. Germline lookup yields CDR1 SGHRS and CDR2 YFSETQ. The CDR3 reads CASSSLGLSSTDTQYF. The CDR3 DNA sequence: TGCGCCAGCAGCTCTCTAGGACTGTCTAGCACAGATACGCAGTATTTT.

This clone is a singleton in its sample. The rearrangement uses TRBV7-2 and TRBJ2-7; 12 bases align to TRBD2. Trimming removed 1 base from V and 4 bases from J; junction bases left unmatched: 11. Germline values: CDR1 SGHTA, CDR2 FQGNSA. The CDR3 sequence is 18 residues long. The CDR3 loop is CASSLVPSGRAFWYEQYF. DNA of the CDR3: TGTGCCAGCAGCTTAGTCCCTAGCGGGAGGGCCTTTTGGTACGAGCAGTACTTC.

CDR3: CASSLFRQGVDEKLFF. The CDR3 DNA reads TGTGCCAGCAGTTTATTCCGACAGGGGGTGGATGAAAAACTGTTTTTT. The chain employs TRBV27 and TRBJ1-4; 9 nucleotides line up with TRBD1. Germline V gives CDR1 MNHEY, CDR2 SMNVEV (reference sequence). V was pared by 1 base and J by 6 bases, with 6 bases of the junction left unmatched. The CDR3 extends over 16 amino acids.

A single count supports this clone. The chain recombines TRBV14 with TRBJ2-1, with a tentative D call TRBD2 (6 bases). Trimming took 6 bases from V and 7 from J, leaving 16 bases between them. The CDR3 has 14 residues. Germline V gene sequence: CDR1 SGHDN, CDR2 FVKESK. The CDR3 region has the DNA TGTGCCAGCAGAAGAGCCGGGACTCGAAATGAGCAGTTCTTC. Translation: CASRRAGTRNEQFF.

The chain recombines TRBV7-3 with TRBJ2-7; TRBD2 agrees at 7 bases. The length of the CDR3 is 15 residues. CDR1 is SGHTA, CDR2 FQGTGA, per germline. After removal of 1 base from V and 1 base from J, the junction contained 4 bases not matched to a gene. CDR3 coding DNA: TGTGCCAGCAGCTTAAACGGGGGGTCGTCCTACGAGCAGTACTTC. It codes for CASSLNGGSSYEQYF.

V gene TRBV6-1 combines with J gene TRBJ1-3; possibly TRBD1 for D (5 bases). This CDR3 has 13 residues. The germline V gene encodes CDR1 MNHNS and CDR2 SASEGT. V gave up 3 bases and J gave up 6 bases, with 9 bases separating them. The CDR3 DNA follows: TGTGCCAGCAGTGAGCGGGGCGAAAACACCATATATTTT. This translates into CASSERGENTIYF.

V is TRBV30 and J is TRBJ2-7; TRBD1 matches 10 bases. The germline V gene encodes CDR1 GTSNPN and CDR2 SVGIG (reference sequence). J gave up 0 bases and V 0 bases, and 5 bases lay outside the gene matches. The CDR3 has 16 residues. The CDR3 DNA follows: TGTGCCTGGAGTGTGCGGGACAGGGGATTCTCCTACGAGCAGTACTTC. Its protein is CAWSVRDRGFSYEQYF.

J is TRBJ2-7 and V is TRBV29-1, with D maybe TRBD2 (6 bases). Between the trimmed V and J ends, which lost 4 bases and 2 bases, there was a span of 15 bases. This CDR3 is 14 amino acids long. Per the germline V gene, CDR1 is SQVTM and CDR2 is ANQGSEA. The DNA for the CDR3 is TGCAGCGTTGTTTTATTGACTAGAACCTACGAGCAGTACTTC. It yields the protein CSVVLLTRTYEQYF.

This rearrangement joins TRBV6-5 to TRBJ2-7, with D tentatively TRBD1 (5 bases). V lost 0 bases and J 5 bases, leaving 17 bases between the germline ends. Germline CDR1 reads MNHEY; CDR2 reads SVGAGI. The CDR3 totals 16 residues. Here the CDR3 DNA reads TGTGCCAGCAGTTACTCGAATGCCAGGGTTAGGAACGAGCAGTACTTC. Its protein product is CASSYSNARVRNEQYF.

Notes on this clone: A junction end diverges from the germline sequence, so it may reflect a read error. The chain couples TRBV28 to TRBJ1-2; 7 positions agree with TRBD1. The CDR3 is 12 residues long. CDR1 MDHEN and CDR2 SYDVKM come from the germline V gene. The CDR3 sequence: CASSLSSTGQDF. In nucleotides, the CDR3 is TGTGCCAGCAGTTTATCCTCGACAGGGCAGGACTTC.

The V gene is TRBV4-2, the J gene TRBJ1-2; no definite D call. The CDR3 spans 15 residues. Germline assignment: CDR1 LGHNA and CDR2 YNFKEQ. Trimming removed 4 bases at V and 3 bases at J, with 15 bases between. This chain's CDR3 is CASSPLEGGDYGYTF. In DNA form, the CDR3 reads TGTGCCAGCAGCCCGTTGGAGGGCGGGGACTATGGCTACACCTTC.

This CDR3 reads CASGLGAGGIDEQYF. The CDR3 DNA reads as TGTGCCAGCGGGTTGGGAGCAGGGGGCATCGACGAGCAGTACTTC. V and J are TRBV2 and TRBJ2-7, with 8 positions matching TRBD1. The CDR3 totals 15 residues. Unmatched junction bases numbered 14, after V lost 8 bases and J lost 5 bases. In germline, CDR1 is SNHLY, CDR2 FYNNEI. Complete variable domain (other parts from reference TRBV2 and TRBJ2-7): EPEVTQTPSHQVTQMGQEVILRCVPISNHLYFYWYRQILGQKVEFLVSFYNNEISEKSEIFDDQFSVERPDGSNFTLKIRSTKLEDSAMYFCASGLGAGGIDEQYFGPGTRLTVT.

V and J are TRBV30 and TRBJ1-2, with TRBD1 matching 11 bases. Losses at the gene ends were 0 bases for V and 4 bases for J; bases not matched to a gene: 4. The CDR3 length is 15 residues. Per germline, CDR1 GTSNPN and CDR2 SVGIG (reference sequence). In DNA form, the CDR3 reads TGTGCCTGGAGTGTAGGACAGGGGGCGATCTATGGCTACACCTTC. Protein product: CAWSVGQGAIYGYTF.

The rearrangement links TRBV14 to TRBJ2-1, with 7 bases that match TRBD1. With V trimmed by 3 bases and J by 7 bases, 6 bases remained unmatched. Germline CDR1 and CDR2: SGHDN and FVKESK. The CDR3 has 14 residues. The CDR3 coding sequence is TGTGCCAGCAGCCACTATGACAGGGAGAATGAGCAGTTCTTC. Translation gives CASSHYDRENEQFF. The complete variable domain, with remaining parts taken from reference TRBV14 and TRBJ2-1, reads EAGVTQFPSHSVIEKGQTVTLRCDPISGHDNLYWYRRVMGKEIKFLLHFVKESKQDESGMPNNRFLAERTGGTYSTLKVQPAELEDSGVYFCASSHYDRENEQFFGPGTRLTVL.

The sample holds one count of this clone. The V call is TRBV11-1, the J call TRBJ2-1, with D unresolved. The CDR3 is 15 amino acids. Germline assignment: CDR1 SGHAT and CDR2 FQDESV (reference sequence). Trimming shortened V by 0 bases and J by 0 bases, and 6 bases separated the two germline ends. The CDR3 DNA sequence: TGTGCCAGCAGCTTAGCCCCCCGCTCCTACAATGAGCAGTTCTTC. Its protein product is CASSLAPRSYNEQFF.

The V call is TRBV20-1, the J call TRBJ2-3; TRBD2 matches at 7 bases. Germline trimming cut 3 bases from V and 0 bases from J; bases unmatched to any gene: 3. The length of the CDR3 is 14 residues. CDR1 and CDR2 (germline): DFQATT, SNEGSKA (reference sequence). The chain's CDR3 is CSASPLASTDTQYF. As DNA, the CDR3 is TGCAGTGCTAGTCCACTAGCGAGCACAGATACGCAGTATTTT.

The chain combines TRBV19 with TRBJ1-1; 11 bases align to TRBD1. Germline CDR1 and CDR2: LNHDA and SQIVND (reference sequence). The trim removed 5 bases at V and 4 bases at J, leaving 15 bases unmatched. The CDR3 extends over 18 amino acids. The chain's CDR3 is CASSPSGTGGPWGTEAFF. The CDR3 nucleotides read TGTGCCAGTAGTCCCTCCGGGACAGGGGGTCCTTGGGGCACTGAAGCTTTCTTT.

The chain links TRBV7-6 to TRBJ2-1, with 12 bases lining up with TRBD2. CDR1 is SGHVS, CDR2 FNYEAQ, per germline. CDR3 length: 16 residues. V gave up 3 bases and J gave up 6 bases; unmatched junction bases: 6. CDR3 nucleotides: TGTGCCAGCAGCTTCGCTCTAGCGGGAGGGCTCAATGAGCAGTTCTTC. Translating it yields CASSFALAGGLNEQFF. The full variable domain, its missing parts supplied by reference TRBV7-6 and TRBJ2-1, is GAGVSQSPRYKVTKRGQDVALRCDPISGHVSLYWYRQALGQGPEFLTYFNYEAQQDKSGLPNDRFSAERPEGSISTLTIQRTEQRDSAMYRCASSFALAGGLNEQFFGPGTRLTVL.